Listed below are T cell receptor beta chains from one sample, sequenced in a study of T cell responses to AZD1222 COVID-19 vaccine. Method: immunoSEQ multiplex PCR; TCRdb's copy keeps in-frame clones and lacks some. Found here are 100,000 to 140,000 clones, approximately 90% of them singletons; the top ten hold about 5%. This material consisted of peripheral blood, taken 28 days after the second AZD1222 dose. All receptors come from an adult who received the AZD1222 COVID-19 vaccine. CDR3s include the opening cysteine and the closing phenylalanine or tryptophan. A D gene is named only where the DNA matches it firmly. Some rows mark clone size as missing; the rest say once, few, many or name a class of expanded clone.

clone size: -; J gene: TRBJ2-7; V gene: TRBV11-2; D gene: -; CDR3 DNA: TGTGCCAGCAGCTTATCCTCCGTTTGGGACTACGAGCAGTACTTC; CDR3 protein: CASSLSSVWDYEQYF
clone size: -; J gene: TRBJ1-1; V gene: TRBV5-4; D gene: TRBD1; CDR3 DNA: TGTGCCAGCAGCTTGGGGCCCGGGACAGAGAACACTGAAGCTTTCTTT; CDR3 protein: CASSLGPGTENTEAFF
clone size: -; J gene: TRBJ1-6; V gene: TRBV6-1; D gene: TRBD1; CDR3 DNA: TGTGCCAGCAGTGAAGGACAGGGGGGGTCCTATAATTCACCCCTCCACTTT; CDR3 protein: CASSEGQGGSYNSPLHF
clone size: once; J gene: TRBJ2-2; V gene: TRBV11-2; D gene: -; CDR3 DNA: TGTGCCAGCGCAGGGGTTAACACCGGGGAGCTGTTTTTT; CDR3 protein: CASAGVNTGELFF
clone size: -; J gene: TRBJ1-1; V gene: TRBV6-5; D gene: -; CDR3 DNA: TGTGCCAGCAGTTACGGGCAGGATAAGGAAGCTTTCTTT; CDR3 protein: CASSYGQDKEAFF
clone size: -; J gene: TRBJ2-7; V gene: TRBV29-1; D gene: -; CDR3 DNA: TGCAGCGTTGGAGCCAGGCAGGCCTCCTACGAGCAGTACTTC; CDR3 protein: CSVGARQASYEQYF
clone size: -; J gene: TRBJ2-7; V gene: TRBV5-4; D gene: -; CDR3 DNA: TGTGCCAGCAGCTTCAGGGGGGGCGCCTACGAGCAGTACTTC; CDR3 protein: CASSFRGGAYEQYF
clone size: -; J gene: TRBJ1-2; V gene: TRBV12-3/TRBV12-4; D gene: -; CDR3 DNA: TGTGCCAGCAGTTTGGGTACCTATGGCTACACCTTC; CDR3 protein: CASSLGTYGYTF
clone size: -; J gene: TRBJ2-6; V gene: TRBV7-8; D gene: TRBD1; CDR3 DNA: TGTGCCAGCAGCTTAGTGGGACAGGGGGCGAGCTCTGGGGCCAACGTCCTGACTTTC; CDR3 protein: CASSLVGQGASSGANVLTF
clone size: -; J gene: TRBJ1-5; V gene: TRBV7-7; D gene: -; CDR3 DNA: TGTGCTAGCAACCTATACAGGAGGTGGAATCAGCCCCAGCATTTT; CDR3 protein: CASNLYRRWNQPQHF
clone size: -; J gene: TRBJ1-5; V gene: TRBV25-1; D gene: -; CDR3 DNA: TGTGCCAGCAGTGAATTCGCCCTTGGCAGCAATCAGCCCCAGCATTTT; CDR3 protein: CASSEFALGSNQPQHF
clone size: -; J gene: TRBJ2-1; V gene: TRBV13; D gene: -; CDR3 DNA: TGTGCCAGCAGCTTAGCGGGGGAATCCTACAATGAGCAGTTCTTC; CDR3 protein: CASSLAGESYNEQFF
clone size: -; J gene: TRBJ1-2; V gene: TRBV9; D gene: -; CDR3 DNA: TGTGCCAGCAGCCCCCCCCTGATTATAGGGGGCTACACCTTC; CDR3 protein: CASSPPLIIGGYTF
clone size: -; J gene: TRBJ1-2; V gene: TRBV6-5; D gene: -; CDR3 DNA: TGTGCCAGCAGTTACGGCCAACACCCTTCTGGCTACACCTTC; CDR3 protein: CASSYGQHPSGYTF
clone size: -; J gene: TRBJ1-5; V gene: TRBV6-5; D gene: -; CDR3 DNA: TGTGCCAGCAGTTACTCTTCAGACAGCTATCAGCCCCAGCATTTT; CDR3 protein: CASSYSSDSYQPQHF
clone size: -; J gene: TRBJ2-7; V gene: TRBV5-4; D gene: TRBD1; CDR3 DNA: TGTGCCAGCAGCTCCGGGACAGAATCCTACGAGCAGTACTTC; CDR3 protein: CASSSGTESYEQYF
clone size: -; J gene: TRBJ1-4; V gene: TRBV4-3; D gene: -; CDR3 DNA: TGCGCCAGCAGCCAAGAAAGGACAACTAATGAAAAACTGTTTTTT; CDR3 protein: CASSQERTTNEKLFF
clone size: -; J gene: TRBJ2-2; V gene: TRBV15; D gene: -; CDR3 DNA: TGTGCCACCAGCAGAGATCCGGGGTACACCGGGGAGCTGTTTTTT; CDR3 protein: CATSRDPGYTGELFF
clone size: -; J gene: TRBJ2-7; V gene: TRBV7-8; D gene: TRBD1; CDR3 DNA: TGTGCCAGCAGCTCCGGACAGGGGGCCTCCTACGAGCAGTACTTC; CDR3 protein: CASSSGQGASYEQYF
clone size: few; J gene: TRBJ2-3; V gene: TRBV10-3; D gene: -; CDR3 DNA: TGTGCCATCAGTGAACAAGGGGATACGCAGTATTTT; CDR3 protein: CAISEQGDTQYF
clone size: -; J gene: TRBJ1-1; V gene: TRBV19; D gene: -; CDR3 DNA: TGTGCCAGTAGATCGGGAGGGGGGGGCACTGAAGCTTTCTTT; CDR3 protein: CASRSGGGGTEAFF
clone size: -; J gene: TRBJ1-5; V gene: TRBV19; D gene: TRBD1; CDR3 DNA: TGTGCCAGTAGTAGGGGACAGTATAGCAATCAGCCCCAGCATTTT; CDR3 protein: CASSRGQYSNQPQHF
clone size: -; J gene: TRBJ1-1; V gene: TRBV7-9; D gene: -; CDR3 DNA: TGTGCCAGCAGCTTAGAAATGGGGACTGAAGCTTTCTTT; CDR3 protein: CASSLEMGTEAFF
clone size: few; J gene: TRBJ1-2; V gene: TRBV18; D gene: TRBD1; CDR3 DNA: TGTGCCAGCTCACTTGGGACAGGGAACTATGGCTACACCTTC; CDR3 protein: CASSLGTGNYGYTF
clone size: -; J gene: TRBJ2-4; V gene: TRBV11-2; D gene: -; CDR3 DNA: TGTGCCAGCAGCTCCACTCGGTACATTCAGTACTTC; CDR3 protein: CASSSTRYIQYF
clone size: -; J gene: TRBJ2-5; V gene: TRBV19; D gene: TRBD2; CDR3 DNA: TGTGCCAGTAGCCCGTTACTAGCGGGGGAGACCCAGTACTTC; CDR3 protein: CASSPLLAGETQYF
clone size: -; J gene: TRBJ2-7; V gene: TRBV30; D gene: -; CDR3 DNA: TGTGCCTGGAGTGTAGGTAGCGCGGGTGGGTACGAGCAGTACTTC; CDR3 protein: CAWSVGSAGGYEQYF
clone size: -; J gene: TRBJ1-2; V gene: TRBV4-1; D gene: -; CDR3 DNA: TGCGCCAGCAGCCCTCCGAGACCGGACTATGGCTACACCTTC; CDR3 protein: CASSPPRPDYGYTF
clone size: -; J gene: TRBJ2-7; V gene: TRBV10-3; D gene: -; CDR3 DNA: TGTGCCACGGCACGGGACATAACGTCCTACGAGCAGTACTTC; CDR3 protein: CATARDITSYEQYF
clone size: -; J gene: TRBJ2-1; V gene: TRBV7-8; D gene: -; CDR3 DNA: TGTGCCAGCAGCCACCGGAGGGACGGAAATGAGCAGTTCTTC; CDR3 protein: CASSHRRDGNEQFF
clone size: -; J gene: TRBJ2-7; V gene: TRBV18; D gene: -; CDR3 DNA: TGTGCCAGCTCACTCGACCAAAACTCCTACGAGCAGTACTTC; CDR3 protein: CASSLDQNSYEQYF
clone size: -; J gene: TRBJ1-1; V gene: TRBV24-1; D gene: TRBD1; CDR3 DNA: TGTGCCACCAGTGGTACCCCGGGACAGGCGGACGACAGGGGTGAAGCTTTCTTT; CDR3 protein: CATSGTPGQADDRGEAFF
clone size: -; J gene: TRBJ1-1; V gene: TRBV2; D gene: TRBD1; CDR3 DNA: TGTGCCAGCAGTGGACAGGGGGACACTGAAGCTTTCTTT; CDR3 protein: CASSGQGDTEAFF
clone size: -; J gene: TRBJ2-5; V gene: TRBV4-1; D gene: -; CDR3 DNA: TGCGCCAGCAGCCTCAGGGGGGGAGCGGACCAAGAGACCCAGTACTTC; CDR3 protein: CASSLRGGADQETQYF
clone size: few; J gene: TRBJ2-7; V gene: TRBV10-3; D gene: TRBD1; CDR3 DNA: TGTGCCATATCCGGATTGGACAGGAAGAACGGGTACGAGCAGTACTTC; CDR3 protein: CAISGLDRKNGYEQYF
clone size: few; J gene: TRBJ1-1; V gene: TRBV6-5; D gene: TRBD1; CDR3 DNA: TGTGCCAGCAGTTACCCCGACAGGGTTGGTGAAGCTTTCTTT; CDR3 protein: CASSYPDRVGEAFF
clone size: -; J gene: TRBJ2-2; V gene: TRBV5-1; D gene: TRBD1; CDR3 DNA: TGCGCCAGCAGCTCGGGACAGGGCTACACCGGGGAGCTGTTTTTT; CDR3 protein: CASSSGQGYTGELFF
clone size: -; J gene: TRBJ2-1; V gene: TRBV29-1; D gene: -; CDR3 DNA: TGCAGCGTTGGGGGGGTTGAGCAGTTCTTC; CDR3 protein: CSVGGVEQFF